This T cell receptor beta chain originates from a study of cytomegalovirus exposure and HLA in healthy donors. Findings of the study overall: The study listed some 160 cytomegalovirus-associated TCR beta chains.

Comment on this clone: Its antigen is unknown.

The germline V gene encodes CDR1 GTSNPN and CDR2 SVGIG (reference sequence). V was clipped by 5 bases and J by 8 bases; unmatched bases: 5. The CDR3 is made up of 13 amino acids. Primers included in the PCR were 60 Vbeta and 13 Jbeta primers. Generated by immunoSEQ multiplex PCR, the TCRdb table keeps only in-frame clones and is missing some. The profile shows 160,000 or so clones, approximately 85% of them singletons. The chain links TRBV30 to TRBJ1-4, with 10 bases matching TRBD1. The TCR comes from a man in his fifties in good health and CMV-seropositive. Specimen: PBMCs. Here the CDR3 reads CAWGTGVREKLFF. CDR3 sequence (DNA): TGTGCCTGGGGGACAGGGGTACGGGAAAAACTGTTTTTT. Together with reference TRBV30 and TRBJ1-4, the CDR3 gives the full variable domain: SQTIHQWPATLVQPVGSPLSLECTVEGTSNPNLYWYRQAAGRGLQLLFYSVGIGQISSEVPQNLSASRPQDRQFILSSKKLLLSDSGFYLCAWGTGVREKLFFGSGTQLSVL.